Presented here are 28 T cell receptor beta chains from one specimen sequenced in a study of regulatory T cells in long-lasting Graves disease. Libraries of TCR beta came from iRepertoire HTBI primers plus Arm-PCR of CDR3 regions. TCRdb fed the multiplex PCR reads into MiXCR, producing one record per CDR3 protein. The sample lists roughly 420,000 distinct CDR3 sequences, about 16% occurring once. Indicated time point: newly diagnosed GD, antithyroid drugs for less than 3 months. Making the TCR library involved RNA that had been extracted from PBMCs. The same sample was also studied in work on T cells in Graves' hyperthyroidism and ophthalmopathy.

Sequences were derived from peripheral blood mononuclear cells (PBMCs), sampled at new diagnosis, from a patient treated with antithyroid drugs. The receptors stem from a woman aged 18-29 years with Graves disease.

The CDR3 region is CAIGSLGTDTQYF. CDR3 bases: TGTGCCATCGGTAGCCTCGGCACAGATACGCAGTATTTT. The gene calls are TRBV10-3 and TRBJ2-3; D gene ambiguous. The CDR3 totals 13 residues. Germline assignment: CDR1 ENHRY and CDR2 SYGVKD. Trimming took 8 bases from V and 1 from J, leaving 10 bases between them.

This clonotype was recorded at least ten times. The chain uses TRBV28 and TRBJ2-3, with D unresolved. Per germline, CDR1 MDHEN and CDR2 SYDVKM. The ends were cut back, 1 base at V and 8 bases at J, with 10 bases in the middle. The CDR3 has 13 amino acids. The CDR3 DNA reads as TGTGCCAGCAGTTTATTATACCGACGTACGCAGTATTTT. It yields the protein CASSLLYRRTQYF.

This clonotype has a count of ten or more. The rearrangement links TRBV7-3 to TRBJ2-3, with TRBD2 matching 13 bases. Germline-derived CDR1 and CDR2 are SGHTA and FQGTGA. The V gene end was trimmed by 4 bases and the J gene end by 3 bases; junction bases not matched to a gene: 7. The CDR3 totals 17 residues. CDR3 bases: TGTGCCAGCAGCTCCCTGGGGACTAGCGGGATGACAGATACGCAGTATTTT. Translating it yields CASSSLGTSGMTDTQYF.

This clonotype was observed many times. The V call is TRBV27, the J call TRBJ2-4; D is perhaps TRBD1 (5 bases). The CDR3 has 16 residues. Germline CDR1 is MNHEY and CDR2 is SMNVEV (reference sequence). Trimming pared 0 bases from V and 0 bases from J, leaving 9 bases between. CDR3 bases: TGTGCCAGCAGTTTATCGGGGCTACTAGCCAAAAACATTCAGTACTTC. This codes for CASSLSGLLAKNIQYF.

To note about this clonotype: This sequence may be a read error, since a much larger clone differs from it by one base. The CDR3 DNA follows: TGTGCCAGCAGCTTACTGGCGGGAGGAAGCATAGATACGCAGTATTTT. Amino acid sequence: CASSLLAGGSIDTQYF. The rearrangement links TRBV11-2 to TRBJ2-3; 8 bases match TRBD2. Per the germline V gene, CDR1 is SGHAT and CDR2 is FQNNGV. The CDR3 is 16 amino acids. The complete variable domain, with remaining parts taken from reference TRBV11-2 and TRBJ2-3, reads EAGVAQSPRYKIIEKRQSVAFWCNPISGHATLYWYQQILGQGPKLLIQFQNNGVVDDSQLPKDRFSAERLKGVDSTLKIQPAKLEDSAVYLCASSLLAGGSIDTQYFGPGTRLTVL.

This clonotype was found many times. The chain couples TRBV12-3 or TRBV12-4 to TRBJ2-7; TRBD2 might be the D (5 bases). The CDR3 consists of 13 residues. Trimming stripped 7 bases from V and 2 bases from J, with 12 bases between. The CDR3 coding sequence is TGTGCCAGCATAGGGAGTCCGACCTACGAGCAGTACTTC. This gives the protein CASIGSPTYEQYF.

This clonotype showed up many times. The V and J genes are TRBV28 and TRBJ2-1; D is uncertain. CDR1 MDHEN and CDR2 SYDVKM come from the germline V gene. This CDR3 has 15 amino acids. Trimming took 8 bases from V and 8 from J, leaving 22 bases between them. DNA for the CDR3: TGTGCCAGCCGATCACCGGGCCCCAATAGGGATGAGCAGTTCTTC. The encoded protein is CASRSPGPNRDEQFF.

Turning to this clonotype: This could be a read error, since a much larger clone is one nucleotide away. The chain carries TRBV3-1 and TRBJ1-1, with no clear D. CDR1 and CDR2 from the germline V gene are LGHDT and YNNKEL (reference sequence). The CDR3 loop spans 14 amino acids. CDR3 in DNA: TGTGCCAGCAGCCAAGACTTGAGAAACATTGAAGCTTTCTTT. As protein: CASSQDLRNIEAFF.

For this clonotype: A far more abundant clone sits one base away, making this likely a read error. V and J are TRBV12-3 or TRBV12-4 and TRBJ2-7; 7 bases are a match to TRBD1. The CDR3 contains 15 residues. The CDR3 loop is CAGSEPPDRVYEQYF. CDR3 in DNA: TGTGCCGGCAGTGAGCCCCCCGACAGGGTTTACGAGCAGTACTTC.

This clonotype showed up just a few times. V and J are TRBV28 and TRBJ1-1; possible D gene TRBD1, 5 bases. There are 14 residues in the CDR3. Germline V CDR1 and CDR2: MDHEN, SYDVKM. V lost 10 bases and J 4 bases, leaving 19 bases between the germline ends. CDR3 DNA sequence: TGTGCCAACAGCGCCCAGGGTCTAGGCACTGAAGCTTTCTTT. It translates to CANSAQGLGTEAFF.

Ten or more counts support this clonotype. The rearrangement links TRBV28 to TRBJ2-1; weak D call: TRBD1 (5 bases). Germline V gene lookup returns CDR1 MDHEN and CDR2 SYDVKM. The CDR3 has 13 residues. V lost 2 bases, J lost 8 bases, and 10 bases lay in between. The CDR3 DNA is TGTGCCAGCAGTTTAAGGTCCAGGGATGAGCAGTTCTTC. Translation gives CASSLRSRDEQFF.

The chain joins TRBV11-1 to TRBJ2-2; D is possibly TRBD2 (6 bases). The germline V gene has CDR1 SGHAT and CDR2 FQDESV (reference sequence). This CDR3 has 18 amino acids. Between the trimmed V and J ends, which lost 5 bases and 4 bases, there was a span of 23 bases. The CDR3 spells CASSRVLGGPAGTGELFF. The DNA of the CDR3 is TGTGCCAGCAGCCGTGTGCTTGGAGGGCCAGCGGGCACCGGGGAGCTGTTTTTT.

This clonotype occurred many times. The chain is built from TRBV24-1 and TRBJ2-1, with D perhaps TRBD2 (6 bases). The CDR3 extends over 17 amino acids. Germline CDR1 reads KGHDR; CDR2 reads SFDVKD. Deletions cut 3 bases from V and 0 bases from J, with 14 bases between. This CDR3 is CATSDTLADVSYNEQFF. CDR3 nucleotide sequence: TGTGCCACCAGTGATACTTTAGCGGACGTCTCCTACAATGAGCAGTTCTTC.

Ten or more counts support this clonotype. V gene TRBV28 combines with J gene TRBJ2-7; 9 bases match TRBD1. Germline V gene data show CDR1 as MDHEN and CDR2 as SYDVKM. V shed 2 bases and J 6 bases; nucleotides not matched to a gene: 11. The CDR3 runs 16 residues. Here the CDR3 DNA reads TGTGCCAGCAGTTTACGTCCGGGACAGGGTCCTCTCGAGCAGTACTTC. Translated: CASSLRPGQGPLEQYF.

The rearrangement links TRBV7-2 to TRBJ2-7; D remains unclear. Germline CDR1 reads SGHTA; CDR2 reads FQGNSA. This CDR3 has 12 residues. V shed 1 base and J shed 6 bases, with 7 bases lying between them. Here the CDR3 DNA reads TGTGCCAGCAGCTTAGTCACGGGCGAGCAGTACTTC. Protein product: CASSLVTGEQYF.

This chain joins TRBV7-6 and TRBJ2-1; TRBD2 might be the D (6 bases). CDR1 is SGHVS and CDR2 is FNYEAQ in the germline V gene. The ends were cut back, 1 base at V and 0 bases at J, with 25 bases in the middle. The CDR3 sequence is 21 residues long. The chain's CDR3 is CASSLVLGSGDLGSSYNEQFF. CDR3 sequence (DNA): TGTGCCAGCAGCTTAGTCTTGGGTAGCGGTGACTTGGGAAGCTCCTACAATGAGCAGTTCTTC.

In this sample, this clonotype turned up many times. CDR3: CASSETGGSSPLHF. The CDR3 DNA follows: TGTGCCAGCAGCGAGACAGGGGGTAGTTCACCCCTCCACTTT. The V gene is TRBV12-3 or TRBV12-4, the J gene TRBJ1-6; 9 nucleotides align to TRBD1. V was clipped by 6 bases and J by 9 bases; unmatched bases: 6. There are 14 residues in the CDR3.

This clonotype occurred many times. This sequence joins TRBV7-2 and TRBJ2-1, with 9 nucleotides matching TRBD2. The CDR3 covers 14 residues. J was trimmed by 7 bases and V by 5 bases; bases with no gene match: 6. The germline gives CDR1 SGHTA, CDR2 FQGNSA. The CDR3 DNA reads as TGTGCCAGCAGCCACGGGACTAGCAGGAATGAGCAGTTCTTC. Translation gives CASSHGTSRNEQFF.

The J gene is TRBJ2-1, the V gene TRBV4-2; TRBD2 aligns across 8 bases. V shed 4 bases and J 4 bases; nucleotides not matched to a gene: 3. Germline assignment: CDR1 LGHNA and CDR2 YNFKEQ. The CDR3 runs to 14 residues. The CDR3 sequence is CASSPSGLYNEQFF. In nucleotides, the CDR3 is TGTGCCAGCAGCCCTAGCGGGCTTTACAATGAGCAGTTCTTC.

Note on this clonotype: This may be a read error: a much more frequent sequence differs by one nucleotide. In DNA, the CDR3 is TGTGCCAGCAGCACTACGACAGTTACGGGGGAGCTGCTTTTT. It encodes CASSTTTVTGELLF. The chain is built from TRBV11-3 and TRBJ2-2, with D possibly being TRBD2 (6 bases). The CDR3 sequence is 14 residues long. Germline values: CDR1 SGHNT, CDR2 YENEEA.

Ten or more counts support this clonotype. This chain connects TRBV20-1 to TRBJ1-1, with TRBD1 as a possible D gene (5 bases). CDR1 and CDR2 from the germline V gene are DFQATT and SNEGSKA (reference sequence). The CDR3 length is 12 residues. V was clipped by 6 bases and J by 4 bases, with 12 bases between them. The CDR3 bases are TGCAGTGCACTCGGGGCGGTCACTGAAGCTTTCTTT. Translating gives CSALGAVTEAFF.

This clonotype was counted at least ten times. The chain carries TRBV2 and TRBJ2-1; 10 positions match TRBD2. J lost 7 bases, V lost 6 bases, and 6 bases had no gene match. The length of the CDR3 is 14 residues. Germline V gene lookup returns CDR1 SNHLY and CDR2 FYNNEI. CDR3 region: CASSEREGRNEQFF. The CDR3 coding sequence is TGTGCCAGCAGCGAGCGGGAGGGCAGGAATGAGCAGTTCTTC. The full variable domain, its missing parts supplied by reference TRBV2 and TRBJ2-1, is EPEVTQTPSHQVTQMGQEVILRCVPISNHLYFYWYRQILGQKVEFLVSFYNNEISEKSEIFDDQFSVERPDGSNFTLKIRSTKLEDSAMYFCASSEREGRNEQFFGPGTRLTVL.

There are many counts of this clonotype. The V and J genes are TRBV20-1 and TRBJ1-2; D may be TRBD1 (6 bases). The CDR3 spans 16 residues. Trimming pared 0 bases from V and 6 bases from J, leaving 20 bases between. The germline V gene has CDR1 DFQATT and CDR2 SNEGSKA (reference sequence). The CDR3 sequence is CSARDYEGTGLNGYTF. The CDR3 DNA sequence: TGCAGTGCTAGAGATTATGAGGGAACAGGGCTAAATGGCTACACCTTC.

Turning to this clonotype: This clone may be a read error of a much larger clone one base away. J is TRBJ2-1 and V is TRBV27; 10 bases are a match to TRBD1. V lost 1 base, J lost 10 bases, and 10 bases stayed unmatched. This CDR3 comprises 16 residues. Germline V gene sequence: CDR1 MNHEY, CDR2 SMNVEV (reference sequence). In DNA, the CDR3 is TGTGCCAGCAGTTTATACGCGACAGGGGGCCCGTACGAGCAGTTCTTC. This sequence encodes CASSLYATGGPYEQFF.

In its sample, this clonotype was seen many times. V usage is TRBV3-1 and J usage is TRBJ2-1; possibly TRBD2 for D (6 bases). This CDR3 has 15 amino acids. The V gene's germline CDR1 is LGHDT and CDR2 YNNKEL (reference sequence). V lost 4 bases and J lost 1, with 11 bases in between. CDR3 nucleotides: TGTGCCAGCAGCCTAGAAGGGAGGTCCTACAATGAGCAGTTCTTC. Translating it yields CASSLEGRSYNEQFF.

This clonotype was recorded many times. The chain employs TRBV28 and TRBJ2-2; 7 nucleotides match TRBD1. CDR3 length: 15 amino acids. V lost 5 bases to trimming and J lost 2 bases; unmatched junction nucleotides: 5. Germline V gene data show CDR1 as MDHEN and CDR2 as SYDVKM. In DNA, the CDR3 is TGTGCCAGCAGTAAAGGGGGCAGTAACACCGGGGAGCTGTTTTTT. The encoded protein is CASSKGGSNTGELFF.

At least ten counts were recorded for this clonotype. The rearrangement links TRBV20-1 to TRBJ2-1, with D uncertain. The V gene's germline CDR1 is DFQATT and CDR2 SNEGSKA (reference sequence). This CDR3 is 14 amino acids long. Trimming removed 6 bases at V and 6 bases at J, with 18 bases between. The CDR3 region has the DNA TGCAGTGCCCAGTCGTTAGTCCTCGCCAATGAGCAGTTCTTC. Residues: CSAQSLVLANEQFF.

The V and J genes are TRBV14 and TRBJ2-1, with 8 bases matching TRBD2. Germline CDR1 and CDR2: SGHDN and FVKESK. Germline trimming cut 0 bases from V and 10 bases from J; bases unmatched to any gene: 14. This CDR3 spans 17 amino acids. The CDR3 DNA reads TGTGCCAGCAGCCAAGATCGCCGCGTGGCGGGAGGCTACGAGCAGTTCTTC. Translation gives CASSQDRRVAGGYEQFF.